This TCR beta chain emerged from a study of Graves' ophthalmopathy and Graves' hyperthyroidism. General study points: Among expanded thyroid clonotypes above 0.001 frequency, most also occurred in blood.

RNA served as the template for amplifying TCR beta CDR3 regions. RT-PCR in the first round used HTBI primers; a second-round multiplex PCR followed. TCRdb reprocessed the multiplex PCR reads via MiXCR and lists one record per CDR3 protein. The table records fewer than 350,000 distinct CDR3 sequences, under 20% of them present only once. This clonotype was detected ten times or more. Its antigen remains unknown. Moderate-to-severe activity, CAS at least 3, NOSPECS at least 4 and duration under 3 months characterized donors with ophthalmopathy. Certain patients, namely those with other autoimmune diseases, uncontrolled infections, pregnancy or lactation, were excluded. Germline trimming cut 3 bases from V and 2 bases from J; bases unmatched to any gene: 7. The CDR3 has 15 residues. From germline, CDR1 is DFQATT and CDR2 SNEGSKA (reference sequence).

This clonotype was obtained from an adult man with Graves' ophthalmopathy. This sequence joins TRBV20-1 and TRBJ2-7; 10 nucleotides line up with TRBD2. The specimen sequenced was peripheral blood. CDR3 loop: CSARSASGSPYEQYF. The CDR3 DNA reads TGCAGTGCTAGGTCGGCTAGCGGGAGCCCCTACGAGCAGTACTTC.